One T cell receptor (beta chain) is described in this entry. Assay used: immunoSEQ multiplex PCR; TCRdb lists only in-frame clones, some missing. This sample yields some 87,000 clones, of which about four fifths are seen a single time; roughly 6.9% belongs to the top ten. The entry originates in a study of a mutant IDH1 vaccine in newly diagnosed glioma. Looking at the study overall: Patients were pretreated with radiotherapy, temozolomide, or both, mostly both.

The time point was: baseline, week 1 (first vaccination visit). Treatment meaning: pre-vaccination baseline after standard-of-care therapy. The origin of this receptor is a man aged 35 to 55 with glioma. The starting material was PBMCs, obtained from a glioma patient treated with radiotherapy, temozolomide or both.

CDR3 coding DNA: TGTGCCAGCCGACGAGGTGGGGCCTTCTCCTACGAGCAGTACTTC. Translated: CASRRGGAFSYEQYF. The genes are TRBV28 and TRBJ2-7; a possible D gene is TRBD1 (5 bases). This CDR3 contains 15 residues. V was trimmed by 8 bases and J by 0 bases, leaving 17 bases between them. The germline CDR1 and CDR2 sequences are MDHEN and SYDVKM.